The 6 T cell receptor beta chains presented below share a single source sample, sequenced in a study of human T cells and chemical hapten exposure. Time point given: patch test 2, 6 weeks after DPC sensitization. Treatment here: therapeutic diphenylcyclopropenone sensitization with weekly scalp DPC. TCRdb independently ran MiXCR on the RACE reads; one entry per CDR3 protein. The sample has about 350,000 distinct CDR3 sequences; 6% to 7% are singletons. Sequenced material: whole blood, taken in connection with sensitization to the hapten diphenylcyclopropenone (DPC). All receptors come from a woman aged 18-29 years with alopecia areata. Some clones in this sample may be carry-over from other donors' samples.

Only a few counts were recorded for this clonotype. CDR3 sequence: CASSYAPGTRETQYF. Written as DNA, the CDR3 is TGTGCCAGCAGTTACGCCCCCGGGACGAGAGAGACCCAGTACTTC. This rearrangement joins TRBV6-6 to TRBJ2-5; either TRBD1 or TRBD2 may fit D (5 bases each). Germline V gene lookup returns CDR1 MNHNY and CDR2 SVGAGI (reference sequence). With 2 bases removed from V and 4 bases from J, the gap between germline ends came to 14 bases. The CDR3 is made up of 15 amino acids.

Here the CDR3 reads CASSLVSGAGANVLTF. The CDR3, as DNA: TGTGCCAGCAGCTTAGTAAGTGGCGCTGGGGCCAACGTCCTGACTTTC. This chain links TRBV7-2 with TRBJ2-6; D ambiguous. V lost 1 base and J lost 2, with 9 bases in between. CDR1 is SGHTA, CDR2 FQGNSA, per germline. This CDR3 is built from 16 residues.

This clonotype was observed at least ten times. In nucleotides, the CDR3 is TGTGCCAGCAGTTACTCAGGCGGGCTTGGAAAGTACGAGCAGTACTTC. It is translated as CASSYSGGLGKYEQYF. V and J are TRBV6-2 or TRBV6-3 and TRBJ2-7; perhaps TRBD2 as D (5 bases). Trimming took 0 bases from V and 4 from J, leaving 16 bases between them. The CDR3 is 16 residues long. Germline-derived CDR1 and CDR2 are MNHEY and SVGEGT.

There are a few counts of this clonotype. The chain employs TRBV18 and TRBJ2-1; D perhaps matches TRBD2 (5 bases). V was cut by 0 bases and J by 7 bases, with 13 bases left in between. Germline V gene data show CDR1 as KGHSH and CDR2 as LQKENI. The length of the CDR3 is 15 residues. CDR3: CASSPPNTGENEQFF. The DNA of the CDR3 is TGTGCCAGCTCACCACCGAACACCGGGGAAAATGAGCAGTTCTTC.

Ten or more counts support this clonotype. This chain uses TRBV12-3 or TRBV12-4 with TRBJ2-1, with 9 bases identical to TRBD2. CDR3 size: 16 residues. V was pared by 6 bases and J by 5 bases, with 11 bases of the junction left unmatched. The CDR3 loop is CASSLLAGAPNNEQFF. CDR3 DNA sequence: TGTGCCAGCAGCTTATTAGCGGGGGCGCCTAACAATGAGCAGTTCTTC.

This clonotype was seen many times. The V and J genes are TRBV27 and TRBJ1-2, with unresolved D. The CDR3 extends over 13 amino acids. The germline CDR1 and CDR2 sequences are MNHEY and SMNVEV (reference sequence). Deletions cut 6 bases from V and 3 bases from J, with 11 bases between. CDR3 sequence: CASSLRPHYGYTF. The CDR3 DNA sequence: TGTGCCAGCAGCCTCCGTCCCCACTATGGCTACACCTTC.